Each of the 25 T cell receptor beta chains below was sequenced from the same sample in a study of identical twins. TCRdb fed the 5' RACE reads into MiXCR, producing one record per CDR3 protein. The table includes under 1 million distinct CDR3 sequences, roughly an eighth detected once. A further study also used this sample, focusing on yellow fever vaccine responses in identical twins.

The sample comprised PBMCs. All receptors come from a young woman in good health.

The rearrangement joins TRBV6-1 to TRBJ2-1, with 11 bases identical to TRBD2. Germline-derived CDR1 and CDR2 are MNHNS and SASEGT. J was trimmed by 4 bases and V by 6 bases; bases with no gene match: 17. The CDR3 sequence is 19 residues long. Here the CDR3 reads CASSRLAGGPRDLYNEQFF. CDR3 DNA sequence: TGTGCCAGCAGCCGTCTAGCGGGGGGCCCACGGGATTTATACAATGAGCAGTTCTTC.

The sample holds many counts of this clonotype. The germline gene is not matched at one end of the junction; a read error may be the cause. V and J are TRBV4-1 and TRBJ1-5; maybe TRBD1 (5 bases). Germline assignment: CDR1 MGHRA and CDR2 YSYEKL. The CDR3 sequence is 12 residues long. CDR3 nucleotides: TGTGCCAGTAGTCAGGGTCGCCAGCCCCAGCATTTT. Its protein is CASSQGRQPQHF.

This chain joins TRBV12-3 or TRBV12-4 and TRBJ1-6, with D possibly TRBD1 on 6 matching bases. There are 22 residues in the CDR3. V lost 2 bases to trimming and J lost 2 bases, with 28 bases between them. DNA for the CDR3: TGTGCCAGCAGTTTATCGCGGCAGGGGAGCATAAAAGCCATAACCTATAATTCACCCCTCCACTTT. As protein: CASSLSRQGSIKAITYNSPLHF.

This clonotype occurred a few times. The V call is TRBV5-1, the J call TRBJ1-1; no clear D gene. The length of the CDR3 is 15 residues. The V gene lost 1 base and the J gene lost 1 base, with 11 bases spanning the gap. Germline assignment: CDR1 SGHRS and CDR2 YFSETQ. The CDR3 protein is CASSLLLGQNTEAFF. CDR3 DNA sequence: TGCGCCAGCAGCTTGTTGCTGGGTCAGAACACTGAAGCTTTCTTT.

V usage is TRBV5-5 and J usage is TRBJ2-1, with TRBD1 as a possible D gene (5 bases). In germline, CDR1 is SGHKS, CDR2 YYEKEE (reference sequence). This CDR3 has 16 residues. Trimming left V 4 bases short and J 1 base short, with 15 bases between. CDR3 DNA: TGTGCCAGCAGCCCTGACAGAAAGGGGTCCTACAATGAGCAGTTCTTC. Protein sequence: CASSPDRKGSYNEQFF.

There are many counts of this clonotype. This rearrangement joins TRBV6-5 to TRBJ1-2; no firm D call. Germline V CDR1 and CDR2: MNHEY, SVGAGI. This CDR3 region has 12 residues. The ends were cut back, 6 bases at V and 4 bases at J, with 9 bases in the middle. CDR3: CASRQSPYGYTF. The CDR3 DNA sequence: TGTGCCAGCAGACAGAGCCCCTATGGCTACACCTTC.

This clonotype has ten or more counts. The V gene is TRBV12-3 or TRBV12-4, the J gene TRBJ2-1; 16 bases are a match to TRBD2. The CDR3 is made up of 19 amino acids. V shed 5 bases and J 9 bases; nucleotides not matched to a gene: 16. Here the CDR3 reads CASSPGTSGRAFNLPEQFF. The DNA for the CDR3 is TGTGCCAGCAGTCCCGGGACTAGCGGGAGGGCCTTTAACTTGCCTGAGCAGTTCTTC.

The chain combines TRBV6-2 or TRBV6-3 with TRBJ1-2, with no clear D. CDR1 is MNHEY and CDR2 is SVGEGT in the germline V gene. V was shortened by 6 bases and J by 4 bases, with 24 bases between the two germline ends. The length of the CDR3 is 17 residues. The CDR3 DNA follows: TGTGCCAGCAGCCCCCCGGGGAGGGATTTAATCCTCTATGGCTACACCTTC. It yields the protein CASSPPGRDLILYGYTF.

A few counts support this clonotype. In DNA, the CDR3 is TGTGCCAGCAGTCCCCCTCTCGAGCAGTTCTTC. Protein sequence: CASSPPLEQFF. V is TRBV2 and J is TRBJ2-1; D uncertain. Per germline, CDR1 SNHLY and CDR2 FYNNEI. The V gene lost 5 bases and the J gene lost 10 bases, with 9 bases spanning the gap. The CDR3 consists of 11 residues.

This clonotype was observed many times. CDR3 loop: CSASNPNTEAFF. The CDR3 region has the DNA TGCAGTGCTAGTAACCCGAACACTGAAGCTTTCTTT. The chain employs TRBV20-1 and TRBJ1-1; D is unclear. Between the trimmed V and J ends, which lost 3 bases and 1 base, there was a span of 6 bases. The CDR3 is 12 amino acids. The germline V gene has CDR1 DFQATT and CDR2 SNEGSKA (reference sequence).

This clonotype showed up just a few times. This chain uses TRBV6-2 or TRBV6-3 with TRBJ2-7, with D possibly being TRBD2 (6 bases). CDR1 is MNHEY and CDR2 is SVGEGT in the germline V gene. Deletions cut 6 bases from V and 3 bases from J, with 15 bases between. CDR3 size: 14 residues. The DNA of the CDR3 is TGTGCCAGCAGGAATAGCGGCTTATACTACGAGCAGTACTTC. Its protein product is CASRNSGLYYEQYF.

The rearrangement joins TRBV7-6 to TRBJ1-4; weak D call: TRBD1 (5 bases). The ends were cut back, 5 bases at V and 6 bases at J, with 16 bases in the middle. The length of the CDR3 is 15 residues. Germline loops: CDR1 SGHVS, CDR2 FNYEAQ. CDR3 protein: CASSPPGGGDEKLFF. CDR3 DNA: TGTGCCAGCAGCCCCCCCGGGGGGGGGGATGAAAAACTGTTTTTT.

The V call is TRBV28, the J call TRBJ2-1, with 7 bases fitting TRBD1. CDR3 length: 16 residues. With V trimmed by 3 bases and J by 4 bases, 9 bases remained unmatched. The V gene's germline CDR1 is MDHEN and CDR2 SYDVKM. CDR3 residues: CASSFSDRAGYNEQFF. The CDR3 DNA reads TGTGCCAGCAGTTTTTCCGACAGGGCTGGATACAATGAGCAGTTCTTC.

This clonotype came up many times. This rearrangement joins TRBV3-1 to TRBJ2-3; 9 bases match TRBD2. V was clipped by 1 base and J by 0 bases; unmatched bases: 5. The CDR3 consists of 17 residues. Germline-derived CDR1 and CDR2 are LGHDT and YNNKEL (reference sequence). This CDR3 reads CASSQVASGASTDTQYF. The DNA for the CDR3 is TGTGCCAGCAGCCAAGTCGCTAGCGGGGCTAGCACAGATACGCAGTATTTT.

The chain couples TRBV20-1 to TRBJ2-2, with 8 bases that match TRBD2. With V trimmed by 3 bases and J by 3 bases, 3 bases remained unmatched. In germline, CDR1 is DFQATT, CDR2 SNEGSKA (reference sequence). There are 14 residues in the CDR3. The CDR3 reads CSASRREDTGELFF. The CDR3 DNA reads as TGCAGTGCTAGTAGGCGGGAGGACACCGGGGAGCTGTTTTTT.

The chain joins TRBV7-9 to TRBJ2-5; a possible D gene is TRBD1 (8 bases). The CDR3 covers 17 residues. The germline gives CDR1 SEHNR, CDR2 FQNEAQ (reference sequence). V lost 5 bases to trimming and J lost 2 bases, with 21 bases between them. The chain's CDR3 is CASSQGAASGPQETQYF. The CDR3 DNA sequence: TGTGCCAGCAGCCAGGGGGCGGCTAGCGGTCCACAAGAGACCCAGTACTTC.

CDR3: CASSPYRAGTEAFF. CDR3 nucleotides: TGTGCCAGCTCACCATACAGGGCTGGCACTGAAGCTTTCTTT. The chain has TRBV18 and TRBJ1-1; D is possibly TRBD1 (6 bases). Trimming stripped 2 bases from V and 4 bases from J, with 11 bases between. In germline, CDR1 is KGHSH, CDR2 LQKENI. The CDR3 loop spans 14 amino acids. Using reference TRBV18 and TRBJ1-1 for the parts outside the CDR3, the full variable domain is NAGVMQNPRHLVRRRGQEARLRCSPMKGHSHVYWYRQLPEEGLKFMVYLQKENIIDESGMPKERFSAEFPKEGPSILRIQQVVRGDSAAYFCASSPYRAGTEAFFGQGTRLTVV.

The chain couples TRBV2 to TRBJ2-3; the D is unclear. Germline V gives CDR1 SNHLY, CDR2 FYNNEI. With 1 base removed from V and 2 bases from J, the gap between germline ends came to 7 bases. The CDR3 is made up of 14 amino acids. Written as DNA, the CDR3 is TGTGCCAGCAGTGAAGTAGGGTACACAGATACGCAGTATTTT. Its translation is CASSEVGYTDTQYF.

This clonotype has a count of ten or more. V usage is TRBV11-2 and J usage is TRBJ2-7, with TRBD2 as a possible D gene (5 bases). This CDR3 has 12 residues. V was trimmed by 6 bases and J by 3 bases, leaving 9 bases between them. Germline lookup yields CDR1 SGHAT and CDR2 FQNNGV. The CDR3 DNA reads TGTGCCAGCAGTTCAGGAGGCTACGAGCAGTACGTC. As protein: CASSSGGYEQYV.

This clonotype was found a few times. The chain links TRBV3-1 to TRBJ2-3; 10 positions agree with TRBD2. Germline V gives CDR1 LGHDT, CDR2 YNNKEL (reference sequence). V trimming: 1 base; J trimming: 2 bases; junction bases outside the gene matches: 12. The CDR3 runs to 19 residues. For the CDR3, the DNA is TGTGCCAGCAGCCAAGTTCGTGCTAGCGGGGGTCTTTCCACAGATACGCAGTATTTT. Protein: CASSQVRASGGLSTDTQYF.

This chain joins TRBV6-5 and TRBJ1-1; weak D call: TRBD1 (6 bases). The CDR3 runs 15 residues. V dropped 2 bases and J dropped 1 base, with 11 bases sitting between them. Germline CDR1 MNHEY, CDR2 SVGAGI. For the CDR3, the DNA is TGTGCCAGCAGTTACAGGGGGGGTCCGAACACTGAAGCTTTCTTT. As protein: CASSYRGGPNTEAFF.

V is TRBV20-1 and J is TRBJ2-3; 8 bases line up with TRBD2. The CDR3 is 14 residues long. The germline gives CDR1 DFQATT, CDR2 SNEGSKA (reference sequence). V lost 8 bases, J lost 4 bases, and 11 bases stayed unmatched. This CDR3 is CSPNKAGAADTQYF. CDR3 nucleotide sequence: TGCAGTCCCAACAAAGCGGGAGCGGCAGATACGCAGTATTTT.

This clonotype showed up just a few times. The V and J genes are TRBV28 and TRBJ2-5, with TRBD1 identical over 9 bases. The CDR3 loop spans 16 amino acids. The germline CDR1 and CDR2 sequences are MDHEN and SYDVKM. V lost 7 bases to trimming and J lost 1 base; unmatched junction nucleotides: 10. DNA for the CDR3: TGTGCCAGCACCCACGGGCCGGGACAGGGCCAAGAGACCCAGTACTTC. Its protein is CASTHGPGQGQETQYF.

This rearrangement joins TRBV11-1 to TRBJ2-5; 8 bases are shared with TRBD2. Losses at the gene ends were 4 bases for V and 1 base for J; bases not matched to a gene: 17. CDR1 and CDR2 (germline): SGHAT, FQDESV (reference sequence). The CDR3 contains 19 residues. In DNA, the CDR3 is TGTGCCAGCAGCTCAAGGGTTTTTCTACTAGCGGCATCCCAAGAGACCCAGTACTTC. This codes for CASSSRVFLLAASQETQYF.

The chain links TRBV12-3 or TRBV12-4 to TRBJ2-2, with D unresolved. This CDR3 contains 16 residues. Trimming took 5 bases from V and 0 from J, leaving 13 bases between them. CDR3 amino acids: CASSPDLGPNTGELFF. The DNA of the CDR3 is TGTGCCAGCAGTCCCGACCTTGGGCCGAACACCGGGGAGCTGTTTTTT.